This T cell receptor beta chain was documented in a study of T-cell reconstitution after alpha-beta-depleted transplantation in children. Notes on the study in general: By about two months after transplant, alpha-beta T cells reportedly arose from several hundred graft clones that had expanded.

V was trimmed by 3 bases and J by 0 bases, leaving 15 bases between them. Germline CDR1 reads GTSNPN; CDR2 reads SVGIG (reference sequence). The CDR3 has 15 residues. Regarding this clonotype: Its antigen is unidentified.

Preparing the TCRbeta library involved the use of unique molecular identifiers. In TCRdb, the PCR reads were re-called with MiXCR into one record per CDR3 protein. This sample has over 200,000 distinct CDR3 sequences; about a tenth occur once, and the top ten carry approximately 30%. The starting material was PBMCs, obtained before TCRalphabeta/CD19-depleted stem cell transplant. The chain couples TRBV30 to TRBJ2-7; D is ambiguous. This sequence originates from a child less than two years old with acute myeloid leukemia, due to receive a stem cell transplant. The CDR3 sequence is CAWRPRTPSSYEQYF. CDR3 DNA: TGTGCCTGGAGGCCCAGGACCCCGAGCTCCTACGAGCAGTACTTC.